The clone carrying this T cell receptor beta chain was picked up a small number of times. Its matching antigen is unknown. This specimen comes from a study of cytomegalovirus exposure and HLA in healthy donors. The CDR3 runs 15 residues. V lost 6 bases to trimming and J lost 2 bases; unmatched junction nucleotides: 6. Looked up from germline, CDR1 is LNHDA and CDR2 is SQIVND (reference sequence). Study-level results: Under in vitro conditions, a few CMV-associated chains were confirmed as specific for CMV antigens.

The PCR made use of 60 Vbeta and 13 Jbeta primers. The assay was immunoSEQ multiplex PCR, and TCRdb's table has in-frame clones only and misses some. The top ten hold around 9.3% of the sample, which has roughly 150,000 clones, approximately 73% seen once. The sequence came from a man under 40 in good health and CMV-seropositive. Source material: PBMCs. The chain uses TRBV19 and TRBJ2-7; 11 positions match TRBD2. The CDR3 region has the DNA TGTGCCAGTAGGGAGACTAGCGGGGCTGCCTACGAGCAGTACTTC. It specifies CASRETSGAAYEQYF. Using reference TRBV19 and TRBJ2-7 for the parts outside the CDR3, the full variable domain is DGGITQSPKYLFRKEGQNVTLSCEQNLNHDAMYWYRQDPGQGLRLIYYSQIVNDFQKGDIAEGYSVSREKKESFPLTVTSAQKNPTAFYLCASRETSGAAYEQYFGPGTRLTVT.